These T cell receptor beta chains were read from a single sample in a study of blood T cell repertoires in COVID-19. Method: immunoSEQ multiplex PCR; TCRdb's copy keeps in-frame clones and lacks some. Among about 240,000 clones listed, approximately 90% were seen once. The source material was PBMCs or T cells enriched from blood (not recorded which). These receptors were collected from a woman in her twenties or thirties who had recovered from COVID-19. Both conserved end residues are trimmed from each CDR3. Each record gives: J gene, V gene, D gene, CDR3 protein. The D gene is left open where the match is weak.

TRBJ1-5 | TRBV30 | TRBD1 | AWRDRAVSNQPQH
TRBJ2-1 | TRBV20-1 | TRBD2 | SASNAGGPGNEQF
TRBJ1-3 | TRBV7-2 | - | ASSLARSNTIY
TRBJ2-7 | TRBV29-1 | - | SARGGNDYEQY
TRBJ1-6 | TRBV9 | TRBD1 | ASSVQTGQGSPLH
TRBJ2-4 | TRBV24-1 | - | ATSDPEQGRGKNIQY
TRBJ2-7 | TRBV4-3 | TRBD1 | ASSQDRDRVYEQY
TRBJ1-5 | TRBV30 | - | AWSVGRPQSGPSPVGCQPQH
TRBJ1-3 | TRBV5-4 | - | ASSLGGRPSGNTIY
TRBJ2-1 | TRBV24-1 | TRBD1 | ATSDRGPYNEQF
TRBJ1-6 | TRBV28 | - | AAGVESFYNSPLH
TRBJ1-5 | TRBV5-5 | TRBD1 | ASSFTGGWDQPQH
TRBJ2-1 | TRBV4-3 | - | ASSPREGLAYNEQF
TRBJ1-2 | TRBV12-3/TRBV12-4 | TRBD1 | ASSRQGNYGYT
TRBJ2-5 | TRBV9 | - | ASSVDSGVQY
TRBJ1-2 | TRBV28 | - | ASSLKGRGSYGYT
TRBJ1-1 | TRBV30 | - | ALMNRGRMNTEAF
TRBJ2-3 | TRBV7-3 | - | ASSLREAGSTDTQY
TRBJ2-7 | TRBV28 | TRBD2 | ASSFRLAGKWSYEQY
TRBJ1-3 | TRBV3-1/TRBV3-2 | TRBD1 | ASSLGQGSGNTIY
TRBJ2-3 | TRBV9 | - | ASSSAVGSSTDTQY
TRBJ1-1 | TRBV18 | - | ASPGGDLAINPSEAF
TRBJ1-6 | TRBV27 | - | ASGVGALGHNSPLH
TRBJ2-2 | TRBV3-1/TRBV3-2 | TRBD2 | ASRQATSGLTGELF
TRBJ1-1 | TRBV4-1 | - | ASSQTRGSGTEAF
TRBJ1-2 | TRBV19 | - | ASSMGEGTRTG
TRBJ1-5 | TRBV9 | - | ASSVAQSGTRPQH
TRBJ1-4 | TRBV7-2 | TRBD1 | ASSLTGGEKLF
TRBJ2-7 | TRBV28 | - | ASREGQMYEQY